Following are 29 T cell receptor beta chains from one sample sequenced in a study of T-cell reconstitution after alpha-beta-depleted transplantation in children. TCRbeta library construction was performed incorporating unique molecular identifiers. TCRdb re-analysed the PCR reads in MiXCR, keeping a single row per CDR3 protein. This sample has 780,000 or so distinct CDR3 sequences, with 16% found just once. The sample consisted of PBMCs, mostly from graft donor cells, taken 360 days after TCRalphabeta/CD19-depleted stem cell transplant. These receptors were collected from a male patient under 18 who had a stem cell transplant for acute lymphoblastic leukemia, so the T cells may come from the graft donor.

This chain joins TRBV7-9 and TRBJ2-3, with 7 bases matching TRBD1. The CDR3 extends over 16 amino acids. The ends lost 0 bases at V and 3 bases at J; junction bases unmatched: 6. Germline CDR1 and CDR2: SEHNR and FQNEAQ (reference sequence). In nucleotides, the CDR3 is TGTGCCAGCAGCTTAGCGCTGGCCAGGGGGACAGATACGCAGTATTTT. Protein: CASSLALARGTDTQYF.

The V gene is TRBV15, the J gene TRBJ2-2; 7 bases are a match to TRBD2. The CDR3 is 14 amino acids. Germline values: CDR1 LNHNV, CDR2 YYDKDF (reference sequence). The V segment lost 0 bases and the J segment 9 bases; nucleotides outside the gene matches: 4. The CDR3 region has the DNA TGTGCCACCAGCAGAGATTGGAGCGGGAGGGAGCTGTTTTTT. Amino acid sequence: CATSRDWSGRELFF. The entire variable domain, with the rest obtained from reference TRBV15 and TRBJ2-2, is as follows: DAMVIQNPRYQVTQFGKPVTLSCSQTLNHNVMYWYQQKSSQAPKLLFHYYDKDFNNEADTPDNFQSRRPNTSFCFLDIRSPGLGDTAMYLCATSRDWSGRELFFGEGSRLTVL.

Only a few counts were recorded for this clonotype. The gene calls are TRBV5-1 and TRBJ2-7, with 9 bases fitting TRBD2. Germline lookup yields CDR1 SGHRS and CDR2 YFSETQ. The CDR3 totals 15 residues. The V segment lost 4 bases and the J segment 2 bases; nucleotides outside the gene matches: 7. The CDR3 loop reads CASSPPIAGAYEQYF. Here the CDR3 DNA reads TGCGCCAGCAGCCCCCCCATAGCGGGAGCCTACGAGCAGTACTTC.

This clonotype has a count of ten or more. V and J are TRBV10-2 and TRBJ1-5; D is undetermined. There are 15 residues in the CDR3. V was trimmed by 3 bases and J by 0 bases, leaving 9 bases between them. Germline V gives CDR1 WSHSY, CDR2 SAAADI. CDR3 coding DNA: TGCGCCAGCAGTGATGGAGGGTATAGCAATCAGCCCCAGCATTTT. Translating gives CASSDGGYSNQPQHF.

This clonotype was observed a handful of times. This chain links TRBV29-1 with TRBJ2-3; D not certain. Germline CDR1 and CDR2: SQVTM and ANQGSEA. Trimming took 5 bases from V and 2 from J, leaving 5 bases between them. The CDR3 runs to 11 residues. The CDR3 sequence is CSVQVTDTQYF. The CDR3 DNA reads as TGCAGCGTTCAAGTCACAGATACGCAGTATTTT.

V is TRBV6-5 and J is TRBJ2-7; 8 bases match TRBD2. The CDR3 loop spans 14 amino acids. Looked up from germline, CDR1 is MNHEY and CDR2 is SVGAGI. J was trimmed by 1 base and V by 2 bases; bases with no gene match: 1. The CDR3, as DNA: TGTGCCAGCAGTTACAAGCGGGGGTCCTACGAGCAGTACTTC. Its protein product is CASSYKRGSYEQYF.

This clonotype was seen many times. The chain has TRBV5-1 and TRBJ2-7, with 7 bases fitting TRBD1. The length of the CDR3 is 14 residues. Germline V CDR1 and CDR2: SGHRS, YFSETQ. The V gene end was trimmed by 1 base and the J gene end by 6 bases; junction bases not matched to a gene: 7. The CDR3 sequence is CASSLSGGDVEQYF. For the CDR3, the DNA is TGCGCCAGCAGCTTGTCAGGGGGAGACGTCGAGCAGTACTTC.

The V and J genes are TRBV5-1 and TRBJ2-1; D may be TRBD2 (5 bases). Germline CDR1 and CDR2: SGHRS and YFSETQ. The CDR3 consists of 15 residues. V was trimmed by 5 bases and J by 0 bases, leaving 12 bases between them. DNA for the CDR3: TGCGCCAGCAGGGAGGAAAGGAGCTCCTACAATGAGCAGTTCTTC. This sequence encodes CASREERSSYNEQFF.

CDR3 nucleotide sequence: TGCGCCAGCAGCTTGGGTGGACAGGGTGGCTACGAGCAGTACTTC. Its protein is CASSLGGQGGYEQYF. V is TRBV5-1 and J is TRBJ2-7, with 8 bases aligning to TRBD1. This CDR3 contains 15 residues. Trimming removed 0 bases from V and 3 bases from J; junction bases left unmatched: 5. Germline-derived CDR1 and CDR2 are SGHRS and YFSETQ.

This clonotype was found many times. The V and J genes are TRBV5-1 and TRBJ2-3, with D tentatively TRBD1 (5 bases). In germline, CDR1 is SGHRS, CDR2 YFSETQ. The length of the CDR3 is 15 residues. The CDR3 protein is CVSRTSVVGADTQYF. DNA of the CDR3: TGCGTTAGCAGAACCTCGGTTGTAGGGGCAGATACGCAGTATTTT.

V and J are TRBV5-1 and TRBJ2-3, with TRBD2 identical over 10 bases. Germline trimming cut 0 bases from V and 6 bases from J; bases unmatched to any gene: 7. The CDR3 length is 16 residues. CDR1 SGHRS and CDR2 YFSETQ come from the germline V gene. DNA of the CDR3: TGCGCCAGCAGCTTGGGTGCTAGCGGGAGCTCGGATACGCAGTATTTT. It yields the protein CASSLGASGSSDTQYF.

The chain links TRBV12-3 or TRBV12-4 to TRBJ2-1; D is unresolved. There are 11 residues in the CDR3. Trimming pared 7 bases from V and 9 bases from J, leaving 10 bases between. The CDR3 region is CASTVGLEQFF. The CDR3 coding sequence is TGTGCCAGCACCGTAGGTCTTGAGCAGTTCTTC.

The V call is TRBV5-1, the J call TRBJ2-1, with a tentative D call TRBD2 (6 bases). Trimming removed 4 bases from V and 0 bases from J, with 11 bases in between. Looked up from germline, CDR1 is SGHRS and CDR2 is YFSETQ. This CDR3 spans 15 amino acids. CDR3 sequence: CASSQVADSYNEQFF. The CDR3 coding sequence is TGCGCCAGCAGCCAAGTAGCGGACTCCTACAATGAGCAGTTCTTC.

The table lists this clonotype with many counts. The rearrangement uses TRBV5-1 and TRBJ2-3, with TRBD2 matching 7 bases. V lost 2 bases to trimming and J lost 3 bases; unmatched junction nucleotides: 3. The CDR3 sequence is 14 residues long. From germline, CDR1 is SGHRS and CDR2 YFSETQ. CDR3 DNA: TGCGCCAGCAGCTTCGGCGGGGGTACAGATACGCAGTATTTT. This gives the protein CASSFGGGTDTQYF.

V usage is TRBV11-2 and J usage is TRBJ2-3, with D unresolved. Germline V gene sequence: CDR1 SGHAT, CDR2 FQNNGV. The CDR3 is 15 amino acids. The ends were cut back, 0 bases at V and 6 bases at J, with 13 bases in the middle. The CDR3 nucleotides read TGTGCCAGCAGCTTAGATTGGATGGCCGCGGATACGCAGTATTTT. It yields the protein CASSLDWMAADTQYF.

The sample holds a few counts of this clonotype. The CDR3 is CASSLWGFQETQYF. CDR3 coding DNA: TGTGCCAGCAGCTTGTGGGGATTCCAAGAGACCCAGTACTTC. The V and J genes are TRBV5-8 and TRBJ2-5, with D hard to call. Looked up from germline, CDR1 is SGHTS and CDR2 is YDEGEE. With 1 base removed from V and 1 base from J, the gap between germline ends came to 8 bases. This CDR3 region has 14 residues.

In its sample, this clonotype was seen a few times. The rearrangement joins TRBV6-5 to TRBJ1-1; D is uncertain. V was cut by 0 bases and J by 3 bases, with 11 bases left in between. The CDR3 consists of 15 residues. The germline V gene has CDR1 MNHEY and CDR2 SVGAGI. The CDR3 DNA sequence: TGTGCCAGCAGTTACTCTGCCTACAGACACACTGAAGCTTTCTTT. It codes for CASSYSAYRHTEAFF.

The rearrangement links TRBV4-2 to TRBJ2-7; 13 bases line up with TRBD2. J gave up 2 bases and V 0 bases, and 7 bases lay outside the gene matches. Germline CDR1 and CDR2: LGHNA and YNFKEQ. The CDR3 is 18 residues long. In nucleotides, the CDR3 is TGTGCCAGCAGCCAAGAGATTAGGACTAGCGGGAGAGCCTACGAGCAGTACTTC. It is translated as CASSQEIRTSGRAYEQYF.

The chain has TRBV6-1 and TRBJ2-5; TRBD1 matches at 9 bases. This CDR3 contains 14 residues. The junction had 6 bases not matched to a gene; V was cut back by 6 bases and J by 4 bases. Germline V gene data show CDR1 as MNHNS and CDR2 as SASEGT. The DNA of the CDR3 is TGTGCCAGCAGGCAAACAGGGGGCACAGAGACCCAGTACTTC. Translated, it gives CASRQTGGTETQYF.

The sample holds a few counts of this clonotype. This chain uses TRBV5-1 with TRBJ1-3, with D unclear. Germline V gene lookup returns CDR1 SGHRS and CDR2 YFSETQ. The CDR3 covers 15 residues. Trimming cost V 0 bases and J 0 bases, with 7 bases left between them. CDR3 residues: CASSLDITSGNTIYF. The CDR3 DNA reads TGCGCCAGCAGCTTGGACATTACCTCTGGAAACACCATATATTTT.

This chain joins TRBV6-5 and TRBJ2-3; D gene ambiguous. This CDR3 is built from 12 residues. Germline assignment: CDR1 MNHEY and CDR2 SVGAGI. Trimming stripped 4 bases from V and 7 bases from J, with 9 bases between. For the CDR3, the DNA is TGTGCCAGCAGTTCTCACTACAATACGCAGTATTTT. Protein: CASSSHYNTQYF.

There are a few counts of this clonotype. This rearrangement joins TRBV5-1 to TRBJ2-7; TRBD2 agrees at 10 bases. This CDR3 spans 15 amino acids. Germline V gene sequence: CDR1 SGHRS, CDR2 YFSETQ. The V and J ends lost 4 bases and 4 bases, in that order; junction bases with no gene match: 8. The CDR3 DNA reads as TGCGCCAGCAGCCGTGGCAGCGGGGGGGGTTACGAGCAGTACTTC. It specifies CASSRGSGGGYEQYF.

This chain uses TRBV4-1 with TRBJ2-3; 7 positions match TRBD2. The V gene's germline CDR1 is MGHRA and CDR2 YSYEKL. The CDR3 length is 16 residues. The ends lost 1 base at V and 8 bases at J; junction bases unmatched: 12. The CDR3 DNA follows: TGCGCCAGCAGCCAAGGGGAGGGCGGGAGCCGGAGTACGCAGTATTTT. As protein: CASSQGEGGSRSTQYF.

This clonotype came up a few times. This chain connects TRBV5-1 to TRBJ2-1; D not certain. Germline V gene data show CDR1 as SGHRS and CDR2 as YFSETQ. Deletions cut 3 bases from V and 8 bases from J, with 21 bases between. CDR3 size: 16 residues. The CDR3 coding sequence is TGCGCCAGCAGCTCGCCGACCCAGCCCACAATCCATGAGCAGTTCTTC. Residues: CASSSPTQPTIHEQFF.

This clonotype has just a few counts. The V gene is TRBV6-5, the J gene TRBJ1-1; maybe TRBD1 (5 bases). The CDR3 is made up of 15 amino acids. Trimming took 2 bases from V and 0 from J, leaving 10 bases between them. From germline, CDR1 is MNHEY and CDR2 SVGAGI. The CDR3 DNA sequence: TGTGCCAGCAGTTACCGCGGGGGAATGAACACTGAAGCTTTCTTT. Amino acid sequence: CASSYRGGMNTEAFF.

This clonotype occurred many times. The V gene is TRBV5-1, the J gene TRBJ2-1; 14 bases are shared with TRBD2. The germline CDR1 and CDR2 sequences are SGHRS and YFSETQ. The V segment lost 2 bases and the J segment 7 bases; nucleotides outside the gene matches: 5. The length of the CDR3 is 16 residues. The chain's CDR3 is CASSFPGLAGANEQFF. CDR3 DNA sequence: TGCGCCAGCAGCTTCCCGGGACTAGCGGGAGCTAATGAGCAGTTCTTC. Looking up the rest from reference TRBV5-1 and TRBJ2-1 gives the full variable domain: KAGVTQTPRYLIKTRGQQVTLSCSPISGHRSVSWYQQTPGQGLQFLFEYFSETQRNKGNFPGRFSGRQFSNSRSEMNVSTLELGDSALYLCASSFPGLAGANEQFFGPGTRLTVL.

This rearrangement joins TRBV29-1 to TRBJ2-1; no clear D gene. The CDR3 spans 12 residues. Trimming took 0 bases from V and 10 from J, leaving 10 bases between them. Germline V CDR1 and CDR2: SQVTM, ANQGSEA. This CDR3 reads CSVEDLALEQFF. The CDR3 nucleotides read TGCAGCGTTGAAGATTTGGCTCTCGAGCAGTTCTTC.

This clonotype was detected only a few times. The chain combines TRBV7-7 with TRBJ2-2; D gene ambiguous. Germline CDR1 SSHAT, CDR2 FNYEAQ (reference sequence). V was pared by 5 bases and J by 4 bases, with 11 bases between. The CDR3 is made up of 14 amino acids. The CDR3 nucleotides read TGTGCCAGCAGCCCTGCGACGGTCACCGGGGAGCTGTTTTTT. As protein: CASSPATVTGELFF.

The chain links TRBV5-1 to TRBJ1-6, with a possible D match to TRBD1 (5 bases). Germline CDR1 SGHRS, CDR2 YFSETQ. The CDR3 is made up of 18 amino acids. Trimming pared 0 bases from V and 0 bases from J, leaving 13 bases between. The CDR3 DNA reads as TGCGCCAGCAGCTTGGCCACGGGGCTGAGCTCCTATAATTCACCCCTCCACTTT. Protein sequence: CASSLATGLSSYNSPLHF.